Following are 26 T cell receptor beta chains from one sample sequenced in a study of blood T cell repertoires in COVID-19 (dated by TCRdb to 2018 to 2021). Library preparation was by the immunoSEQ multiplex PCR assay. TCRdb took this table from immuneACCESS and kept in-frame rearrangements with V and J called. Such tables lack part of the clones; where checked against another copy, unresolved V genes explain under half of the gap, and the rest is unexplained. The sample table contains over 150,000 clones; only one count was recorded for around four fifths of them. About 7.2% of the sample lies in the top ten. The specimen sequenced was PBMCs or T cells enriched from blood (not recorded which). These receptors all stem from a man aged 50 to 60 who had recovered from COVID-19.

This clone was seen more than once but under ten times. In DNA form, the CDR3 reads TGTGCCAGTAGAGTCGGGACAAGGGGTTTTAACTATGGCTACACCTTC. It encodes CASRVGTRGFNYGYTF. The chain has TRBV19 and TRBJ1-2, with D maybe TRBD1 (6 bases). Between the trimmed V and J ends, which lost 6 bases and 1 base, there was a span of 18 bases. The CDR3 has 16 amino acids. Germline-derived CDR1 and CDR2 are LNHDA and SQIVND (reference sequence).

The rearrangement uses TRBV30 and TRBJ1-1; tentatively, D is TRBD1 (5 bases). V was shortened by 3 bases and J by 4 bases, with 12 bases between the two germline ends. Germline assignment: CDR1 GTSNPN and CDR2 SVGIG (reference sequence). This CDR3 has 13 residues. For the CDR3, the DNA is TGTGCCTGGAGCTCCCAGGGAGGCACTGAAGCTTTCTTT. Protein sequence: CAWSSQGGTEAFF. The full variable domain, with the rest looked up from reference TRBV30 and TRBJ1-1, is SQTIHQWPATLVQPVGSPLSLECTVEGTSNPNLYWYRQAAGRGLQLLFYSVGIGQISSEVPQNLSASRPQDRQFILSSKKLLLSDSGFYLCAWSSQGGTEAFFGQGTRLTVV.

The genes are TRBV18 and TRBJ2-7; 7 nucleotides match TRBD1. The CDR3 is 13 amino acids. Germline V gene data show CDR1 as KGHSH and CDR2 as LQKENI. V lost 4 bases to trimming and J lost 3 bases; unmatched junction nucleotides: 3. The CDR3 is CASSLRQGYEQYF. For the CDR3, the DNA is TGTGCCAGCTCACTGAGACAGGGCTACGAGCAGTACTTC. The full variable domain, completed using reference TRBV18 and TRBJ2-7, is NAGVMQNPRHLVRRRGQEARLRCSPMKGHSHVYWYRQLPEEGLKFMVYLQKENIIDESGMPKERFSAEFPKEGPSILRIQQVVRGDSAAYFCASSLRQGYEQYFGPGTRLTVT.

CDR3 sequence reads: CATSRKGGGGELFF. Here the CDR3 DNA reads TGTGCCACCAGCCGGAAAGGGGGTGGCGGGGAGCTGTTTTTT. The chain recombines TRBV15 with TRBJ2-2; perhaps TRBD1 as D (6 bases). CDR3 length equals 14 residues. V was pared by 5 bases and J by 7 bases, with 14 bases between. The germline gives CDR1 LNHNV, CDR2 YYDKDF (reference sequence). Full variable domain (rest looked up from reference TRBV15 and TRBJ2-2): DAMVIQNPRYQVTQFGKPVTLSCSQTLNHNVMYWYQQKSSQAPKLLFHYYDKDFNNEADTPDNFQSRRPNTSFCFLDIRSPGLGDTAMYLCATSRKGGGGELFFGEGSRLTVL.

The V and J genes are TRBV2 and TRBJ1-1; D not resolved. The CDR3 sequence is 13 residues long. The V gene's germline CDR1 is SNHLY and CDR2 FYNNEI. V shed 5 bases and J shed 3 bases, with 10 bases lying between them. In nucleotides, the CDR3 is TGTGCCAGCAGTCCCCTCGAGTACACTGAAGCTTTCTTT. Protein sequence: CASSPLEYTEAFF.

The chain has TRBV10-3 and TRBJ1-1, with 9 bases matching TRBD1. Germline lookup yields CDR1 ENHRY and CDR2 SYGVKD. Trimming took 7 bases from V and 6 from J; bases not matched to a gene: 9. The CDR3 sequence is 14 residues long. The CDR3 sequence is CAINRGTGKSEAFF. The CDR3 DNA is TGTGCCATCAACCGGGGGACAGGGAAATCTGAAGCTTTCTTT.

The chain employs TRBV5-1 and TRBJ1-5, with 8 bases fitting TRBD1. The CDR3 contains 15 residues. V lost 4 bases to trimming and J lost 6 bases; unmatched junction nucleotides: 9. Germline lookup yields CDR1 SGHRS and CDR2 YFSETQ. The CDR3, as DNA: TGCGCCAGCAGCCCCGGGACAGGTATGGGTCAGCCCCAGCATTTT. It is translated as CASSPGTGMGQPQHF.

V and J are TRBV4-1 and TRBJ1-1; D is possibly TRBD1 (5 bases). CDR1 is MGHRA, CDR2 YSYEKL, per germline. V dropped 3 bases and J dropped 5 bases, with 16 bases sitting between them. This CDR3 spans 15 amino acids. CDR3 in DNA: TGCGCCAGCAGCCAGGGATGGGGGGGTGGAACTGAAGCTTTCTTT. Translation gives CASSQGWGGGTEAFF.

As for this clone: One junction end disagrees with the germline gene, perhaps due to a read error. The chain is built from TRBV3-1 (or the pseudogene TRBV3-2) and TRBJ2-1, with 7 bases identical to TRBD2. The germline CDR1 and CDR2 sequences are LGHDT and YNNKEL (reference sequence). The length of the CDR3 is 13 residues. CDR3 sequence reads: CASSQDRGVGVVF. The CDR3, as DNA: TGTGCCAGCAGCCAAGATCGGGGGGTCGGAGTGGTCTTC.

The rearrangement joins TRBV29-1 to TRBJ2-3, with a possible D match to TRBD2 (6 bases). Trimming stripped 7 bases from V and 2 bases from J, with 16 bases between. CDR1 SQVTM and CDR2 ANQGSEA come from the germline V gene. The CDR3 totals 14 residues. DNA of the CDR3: TGCAGCGCCGGGGGAGTCCCGTCCACAGATACGCAGTATTTT. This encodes CSAGGVPSTDTQYF.

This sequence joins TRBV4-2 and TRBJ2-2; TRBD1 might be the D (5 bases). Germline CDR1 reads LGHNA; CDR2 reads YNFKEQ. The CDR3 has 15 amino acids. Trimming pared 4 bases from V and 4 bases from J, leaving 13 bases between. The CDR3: CASSRADTGTGELFF. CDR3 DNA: TGTGCCAGCAGCCGCGCAGACACAGGCACCGGGGAGCTGTTTTTT.

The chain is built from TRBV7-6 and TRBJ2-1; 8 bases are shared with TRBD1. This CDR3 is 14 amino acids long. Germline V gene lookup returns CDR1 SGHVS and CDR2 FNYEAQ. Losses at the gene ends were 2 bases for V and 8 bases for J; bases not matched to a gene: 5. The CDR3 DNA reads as TGTGCCAGCAGCTTAACCCAGGGGGCGTATGAGCAGTTCTTC. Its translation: CASSLTQGAYEQFF.

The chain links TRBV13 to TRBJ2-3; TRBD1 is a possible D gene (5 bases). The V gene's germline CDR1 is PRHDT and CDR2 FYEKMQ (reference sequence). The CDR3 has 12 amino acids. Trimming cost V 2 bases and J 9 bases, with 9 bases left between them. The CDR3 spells CASSLKGITQYF. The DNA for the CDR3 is TGTGCCAGCAGCTTAAAGGGGATAACGCAGTATTTT.

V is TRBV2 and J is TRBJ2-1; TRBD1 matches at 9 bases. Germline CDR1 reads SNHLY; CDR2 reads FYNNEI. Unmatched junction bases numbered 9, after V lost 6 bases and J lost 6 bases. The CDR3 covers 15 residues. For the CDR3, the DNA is TGTGCCAGCAGGACCCCGGACAGGGGTGGCAATGAGCAGTTCTTC. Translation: CASRTPDRGGNEQFF.

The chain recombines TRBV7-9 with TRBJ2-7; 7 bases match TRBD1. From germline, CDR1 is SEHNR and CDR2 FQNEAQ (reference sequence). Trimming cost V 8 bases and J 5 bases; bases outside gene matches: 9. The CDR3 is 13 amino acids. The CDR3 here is CASGSGGIDEQYF. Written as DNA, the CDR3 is TGTGCCAGCGGGTCAGGGGGAATTGACGAGCAGTACTTC.

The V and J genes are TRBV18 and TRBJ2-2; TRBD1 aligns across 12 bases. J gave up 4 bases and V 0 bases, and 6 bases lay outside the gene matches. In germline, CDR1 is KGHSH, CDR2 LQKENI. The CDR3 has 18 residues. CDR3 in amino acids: CASSPPRGQGAVTGELFF. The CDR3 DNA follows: TGTGCCAGCTCACCACCCCGGGGACAGGGGGCTGTCACCGGGGAGCTGTTTTTT.

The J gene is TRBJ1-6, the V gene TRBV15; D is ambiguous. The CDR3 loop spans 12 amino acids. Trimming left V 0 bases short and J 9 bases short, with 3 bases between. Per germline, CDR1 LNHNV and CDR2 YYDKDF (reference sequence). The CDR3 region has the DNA TGTGCCACCAGCAGAGATCGTTCACCCCTCCACTTT. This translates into CATSRDRSPLHF.

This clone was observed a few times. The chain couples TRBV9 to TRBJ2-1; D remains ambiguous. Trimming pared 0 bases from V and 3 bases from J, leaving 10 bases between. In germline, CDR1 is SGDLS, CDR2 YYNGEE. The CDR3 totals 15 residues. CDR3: CASSVEGPGYNEQFF. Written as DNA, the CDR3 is TGTGCCAGCAGCGTAGAAGGTCCGGGCTACAATGAGCAGTTCTTC.

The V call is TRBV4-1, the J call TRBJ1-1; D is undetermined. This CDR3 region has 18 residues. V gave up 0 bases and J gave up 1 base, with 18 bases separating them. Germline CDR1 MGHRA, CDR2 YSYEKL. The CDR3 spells CASSQDLGEALKNTEAFF. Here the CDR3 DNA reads TGCGCCAGCAGCCAAGATCTCGGGGAAGCCCTAAAGAACACTGAAGCTTTCTTT.

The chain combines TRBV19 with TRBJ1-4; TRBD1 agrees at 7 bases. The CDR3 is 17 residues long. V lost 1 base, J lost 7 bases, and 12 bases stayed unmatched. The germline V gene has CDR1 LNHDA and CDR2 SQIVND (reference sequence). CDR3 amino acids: CASSIAAARQGREKLFF. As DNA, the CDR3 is TGTGCCAGTAGTATAGCAGCGGCGAGACAGGGTCGTGAAAAACTGTTTTTT.

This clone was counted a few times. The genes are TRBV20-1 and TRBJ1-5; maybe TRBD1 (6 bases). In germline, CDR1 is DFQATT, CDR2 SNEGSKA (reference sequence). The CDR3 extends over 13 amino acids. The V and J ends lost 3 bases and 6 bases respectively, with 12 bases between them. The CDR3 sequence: CSASGQGIQPQHF. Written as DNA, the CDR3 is TGCAGTGCTAGTGGGCAGGGGATTCAGCCCCAGCATTTT.

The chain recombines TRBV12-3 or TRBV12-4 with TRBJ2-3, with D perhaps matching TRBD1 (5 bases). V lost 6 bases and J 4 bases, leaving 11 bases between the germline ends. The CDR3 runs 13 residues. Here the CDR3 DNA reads TGTGCCAGCAGCGTCGACAGATCAGATACGCAGTATTTT. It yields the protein CASSVDRSDTQYF.

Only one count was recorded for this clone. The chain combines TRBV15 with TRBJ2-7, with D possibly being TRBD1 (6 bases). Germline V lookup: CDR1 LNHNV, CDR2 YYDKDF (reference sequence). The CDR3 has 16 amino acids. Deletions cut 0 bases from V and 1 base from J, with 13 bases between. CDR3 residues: CATSRDRAGASYEQYF. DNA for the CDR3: TGTGCCACCAGCAGAGATAGGGCAGGGGCATCCTACGAGCAGTACTTC.

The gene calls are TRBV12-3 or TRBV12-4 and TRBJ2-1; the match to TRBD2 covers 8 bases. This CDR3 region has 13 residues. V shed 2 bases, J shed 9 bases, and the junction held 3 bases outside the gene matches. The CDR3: CASSLRGGAEQFF. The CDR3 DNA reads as TGTGCCAGCAGTTTACGGGGGGGGGCTGAGCAGTTCTTC.

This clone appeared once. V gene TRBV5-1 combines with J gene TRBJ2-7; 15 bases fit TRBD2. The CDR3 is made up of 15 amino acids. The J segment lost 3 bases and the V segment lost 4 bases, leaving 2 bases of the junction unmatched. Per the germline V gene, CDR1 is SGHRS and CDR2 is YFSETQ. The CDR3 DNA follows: TGCGCCAGCAGCACGGGACTAGCGGGGGGCTACGAGCAGTACTTC. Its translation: CASSTGLAGGYEQYF.

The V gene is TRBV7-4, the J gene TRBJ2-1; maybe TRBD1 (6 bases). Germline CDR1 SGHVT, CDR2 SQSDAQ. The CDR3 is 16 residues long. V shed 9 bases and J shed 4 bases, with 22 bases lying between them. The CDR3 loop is CARPSDIWTAYNEQFF. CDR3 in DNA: TGTGCCAGACCGTCGGACATATGGACAGCTTACAATGAGCAGTTCTTC.